The clone carrying this TCR beta chain showed up just a few times. Its cognate antigen is unknown. Being one base from a much bigger clone, this may be a read error. The sample is drawn from a study of T cells in Graves' hyperthyroidism and ophthalmopathy. Overall study findings and caveats: Onset of ophthalmopathy came a median 6.5 months after the model predicted it.

This CDR3 comprises 16 residues. Germline CDR1 reads MNHEY; CDR2 reads SMNVEV (reference sequence). Authors of the study amplified TCR beta CDR3 regions from RNA transcripts. HTBI primers were the set used in a first-round RT-PCR of the TCR CDR3. In TCRdb, the multiplex PCR reads were re-called with MiXCR into one record per CDR3 protein. Of some 560,000 distinct CDR3 sequences in the sample, around 15% are singletons; the top ten hold over 11%. Disease duration under 2 months; hyperthyroidism patients were aged 18 to 65. The genes are TRBV27 and TRBJ2-3, with 11 positions matching TRBD2. The receptor's source is a woman in her thirties or forties with Graves' hyperthyroidism. Material for sequencing was blood. The CDR3 sequence: CASSGILAGVRHTRYF. CDR3 DNA: TGTGCCAGCAGCGGTATACTAGCGGGAGTTCGTCATACGCGGTATTTT.